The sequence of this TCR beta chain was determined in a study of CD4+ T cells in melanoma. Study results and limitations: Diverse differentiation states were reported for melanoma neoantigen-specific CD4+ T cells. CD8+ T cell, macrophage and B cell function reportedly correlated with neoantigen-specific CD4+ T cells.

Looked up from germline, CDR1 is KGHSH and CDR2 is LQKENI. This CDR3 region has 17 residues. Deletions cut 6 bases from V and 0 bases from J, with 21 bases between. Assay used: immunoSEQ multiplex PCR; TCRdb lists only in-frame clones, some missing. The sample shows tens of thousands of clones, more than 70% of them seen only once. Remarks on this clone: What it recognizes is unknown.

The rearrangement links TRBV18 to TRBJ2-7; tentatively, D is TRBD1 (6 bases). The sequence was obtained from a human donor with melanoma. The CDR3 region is CASSLTVMGASSYEQYF. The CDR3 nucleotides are TGTGCCAGCTCGCTCACCGTAATGGGGGCTAGCTCCTACGAGCAGTACTTC.